This entry concerns a single TCR beta chain. What it binds is unknown. From its re-call of the 5' RACE reads, TCRdb lists each CDR3 protein once, without DNA. Its clone listing holds 150,000 or so distinct CDR3 sequences. The sample originates from a study of T cells expressing NK-cell markers. Turning to the study itself: Sorted T-cell subsets CD3+CD56+NKG2C+, CD3+CD56+NKG2C- and CD3+CD56-NKG2C+ were TCR beta-sequenced. Findings and limits, study-wide: HCMV specificity of expanded NKG2C+ T cell clones remained unclear. These clonotypes, the leaders elsewhere, also led the CD3+CD56-NKG2C+ fraction in a handful of donors.

The CDR3 totals 14 residues. Germline-derived CDR1 and CDR2 are SQVTM and ANQGSEA. Specimen: blood T cells: a sorted CD56 or NKG2C T cell subset, CD4+ or CD8+ T cells, or bulk PBMC T cells (not recorded which). The TCR sequence derives from a woman between 18 and 70 years old in good health. J is TRBJ2-5 and V is TRBV29-1; without DNA, the TCRdb call of TRBD1 cannot be checked. CDR3 sequence reads: CSVEHPGVQETQYF.